Below are 8 T cell receptor beta chains sequenced from a single sample in a study of tumor-infiltrating lymphocytes in primary liver carcinoma. Priming with a constant-region primer yielded TCR beta cDNA from about 450 ng total RNA. Researchers made the TCR beta libraries by running three nested multiplex PCR rounds with slightly modified ARM-PCR. The first two PCR rounds used TRBV1-TRBV30 forward primers with a C-beta reverse primer, 9 to 11 cycles each. TCRdb processed the multiplex PCR reads anew with MiXCR; each CDR3 protein has one entry. Counted here are about 310,000 distinct CDR3 sequences, more than 55% occurring once; the ten biggest clones make up about 17%. Germline DNA was also extracted, and blood RNA was taken from unsorted whole blood. What was sequenced was peripheral blood. These receptors were collected from a woman in her 30s with primary liver carcinoma and hepatitis B virus infection.

A word on this clonotype: The junction does not match germline at one end; this may be a read error. V is TRBV4-1 and J is TRBJ2-6; D remains ambiguous. There are 17 residues in the CDR3. Germline assignment: CDR1 MGHRA and CDR2 YSYEKL. In nucleotides, the CDR3 is TGCGCCAGCAGCCAAGAACAAAGTACCTCTGGGACCAACGTCCTGACTTTC. Amino acid sequence: CASSQEQSTSGTNVLTF.

V usage is TRBV29-1 and J usage is TRBJ2-3; tentatively, D is TRBD2 (5 bases). This CDR3 region has 14 residues. Trimming took off 7 bases at V and 0 bases at J, with 14 bases between the two ends. CDR1 SQVTM and CDR2 ANQGSEA come from the germline V gene. CDR3 sequence: CSALSASSTDTQYF. The CDR3 DNA reads as TGCAGCGCCCTTAGCGCGTCTAGCACAGATACGCAGTATTTT.

The table lists this clonotype with a few counts. This chain joins TRBV7-9 and TRBJ1-1, with D possibly TRBD1 on 5 matching bases. This CDR3 spans 13 amino acids. V was clipped by 1 base and J by 10 bases, with 13 bases between them. Germline V gene sequence: CDR1 SEHNR, CDR2 FQNEAQ (reference sequence). The CDR3 nucleotides read TGTGCCAGCAGCTTAGATGCTGGGGCCGGAGCTTTCTTT. As protein: CASSLDAGAGAFF. Supplemented by reference TRBV7-9 and TRBJ1-1, the full variable domain reads DTGVSQNPRHKITKRGQNVTFRCDPISEHNRLYWYRQTLGQGPEFLTYFQNEAQLEKSRLLSDRFSAERPKGSFSTLEIQRTEQGDSAMYLCASSLDAGAGAFFGQGTRLTVV.

This clonotype was detected many times. The chain recombines TRBV29-1 with TRBJ2-5, with TRBD2 matching 10 bases. The CDR3 is 14 amino acids. Germline V gives CDR1 SQVTM, CDR2 ANQGSEA. The trim removed 4 bases at V and 5 bases at J, leaving 7 bases unmatched. The CDR3 loop reads CSVVDLAGEETQYF. CDR3 nucleotides: TGCAGCGTTGTCGATCTAGCGGGGGAGGAGACCCAGTACTTC.

The gene calls are TRBV6-2 or TRBV6-3 and TRBJ2-7; D unclear. The CDR3 is 11 residues long. Per the germline V gene, CDR1 is MNHEY and CDR2 is SVGEGT. V lost 6 bases and J 12 bases, leaving 15 bases between the germline ends. As DNA, the CDR3 is TGTGCCAGCAGCCGCTACTACGAGTTGTACTTC. Encoded protein: CASSRYYELYF.

This clonotype showed up many times. V usage is TRBV6-2 or TRBV6-3 and J usage is TRBJ1-1, with D possibly TRBD1 on 5 matching bases. The CDR3 has 12 residues. V lost 4 bases, J lost 5 bases, and 8 bases lay in between. Germline V gene lookup returns CDR1 MNHEY and CDR2 SVGEGT. The CDR3 bases are TGTGCCAGCAGTTCAGGGTGGACTGAAGCTTTCTTT. Its protein product is CASSSGWTEAFF.

This clonotype has more than one count but fewer than ten. The V and J genes are TRBV7-9 and TRBJ2-7; 9 nucleotides align to TRBD1. Per the germline V gene, CDR1 is SEHNR and CDR2 is FQNEAQ (reference sequence). Trimming cost V 8 bases and J 7 bases; bases outside gene matches: 12. The CDR3 runs 14 residues. The CDR3 loop is CASVPGQGGPEQYF. For the CDR3, the DNA is TGTGCCAGCGTACCGGGACAGGGAGGCCCTGAGCAGTACTTC.

To note about this clonotype: One junction end disagrees with the germline gene, perhaps due to a read error. This chain connects TRBV4-1 to TRBJ2-7; the D gene is possibly TRBD2 (5 bases). Per the germline V gene, CDR1 is MGHRA and CDR2 is YSYEKL. The CDR3 consists of 15 residues. Written as DNA, the CDR3 is TGCGCCAGAAGCCCCTCGGGGTCTTCCCCCGCCGAGCAGTACTTC. Translation: CARSPSGSSPAEQYF.